This T cell receptor beta chain was obtained from a study of blood T cell repertoires in COVID-19. Study context: Acute and convalescent COVID-19 specimens originated in the United States, Italy and Spain.

This clone was seen a handful of times. The V segment lost 1 base and the J segment 0 bases; nucleotides outside the gene matches: 7. The length of the CDR3 is 18 residues. Germline CDR1 and CDR2: MNHNS and SASEGT. The authors' processing: Quantification of nucleated cells was approximated via reference gene primer amplification. Method: immunoSEQ multiplex PCR; TCRdb's copy keeps in-frame clones and lacks some. V and J calls and clone size are those listed in that table; D and trimming were worked out from the DNA. The sample yields roughly 130,000 clones, about 88% seen once. Seattle patients were enrolled during active infection and followed longitudinally.

Sequencing input: peripheral blood. This chain links TRBV6-1 with TRBJ2-4; 9 bases fit TRBD1. The TCR was taken from a man aged 60-69 years with COVID-19, enrolled during active disease. CDR3 nucleotides: TGTGCCAGCAGTGAAGTAGGGACAGGGAGAATAGCCAAAAACATTCAGTACTTC. Its protein product is CASSEVGTGRIAKNIQYF.